Shown below are 12 T cell receptor beta chains from a single sample sequenced in a study of blood T cell repertoires in COVID-19. Only in-frame clones appear in the TCRdb table, and some are missing; sequencing was by immunoSEQ multiplex PCR. The sample yields about 480,000 clones, nearly 90% seen once. The sample comprised peripheral blood. Receptor source: a man younger than 30 with COVID-19, enrolled during active disease.

V usage is TRBV5-1 and J usage is TRBJ2-2, with unresolved D. The CDR3 runs 13 residues. The V and J ends lost 7 bases and 3 bases respectively, with 10 bases between them. The V gene's germline CDR1 is SGHRS and CDR2 YFSETQ. In DNA form, the CDR3 reads TGCGCCAGCCGGTACTCCGACACCGGGGAGCTGTTTTTT. It translates to CASRYSDTGELFF.

The chain couples TRBV2 to TRBJ2-7; TRBD1 is a possible D gene (6 bases). Trimming shortened V by 10 bases and J by 0 bases, and 13 bases separated the two germline ends. Germline values: CDR1 SNHLY, CDR2 FYNNEI. The CDR3 is made up of 13 amino acids. In nucleotides, the CDR3 is TGTGCCATCACAGGGACGGACTCCTACGAGCAGTACTTC. Protein sequence: CAITGTDSYEQYF.

V gene TRBV6-1 combines with J gene TRBJ1-1; no reliable D call. This CDR3 contains 12 residues. The V end was cut by 3 bases, the J end by 7 bases, with 9 bases between. Germline V gene lookup returns CDR1 MNHNS and CDR2 SASEGT. The CDR3 DNA follows: TGTGCCAGCAGTGATTCAGCGGGTGAAGCTTTCTTT. It is translated as CASSDSAGEAFF.

This chain joins TRBV5-8 and TRBJ2-1; 9 bases are shared with TRBD2. Germline trimming cut 5 bases from V and 4 bases from J; bases unmatched to any gene: 7. The CDR3 covers 15 residues. Looked up from germline, CDR1 is SGHTS and CDR2 is YDEGEE. CDR3 nucleotide sequence: TGTGCCAGCAGTTTCGGACTAGCGAGTTACAATGAGCAGTTCTTC. Translating gives CASSFGLASYNEQFF.

The V and J genes are TRBV2 and TRBJ1-2; possible D gene TRBD1, 6 bases. The CDR3 spans 12 residues. In germline, CDR1 is SNHLY, CDR2 FYNNEI. V dropped 8 bases and J dropped 3 bases, with 10 bases sitting between them. This CDR3 reads CASHRDDYGYTF. DNA for the CDR3: TGTGCCAGCCACAGGGACGACTATGGCTACACCTTC.

In nucleotides, the CDR3 is TGTGCCAGCACGTCCTTCAGTGAGCAGTTCTTC. The encoded protein is CASTSFSEQFF. The chain links TRBV5-6 to TRBJ2-1; D ambiguous. This CDR3 is 11 amino acids long. The germline CDR1 and CDR2 sequences are SGHDT and YYEEEE. V lost 6 bases and J 9 bases, leaving 10 bases between the germline ends.

The J gene is TRBJ1-1, the V gene TRBV19; D is unclear. The CDR3 sequence is 14 residues long. Germline-derived CDR1 and CDR2 are LNHDA and SQIVND (reference sequence). Trimming pared 3 bases from V and 1 base from J, leaving 9 bases between. Written as DNA, the CDR3 is TGTGCCAGTAGTATTAATCCAGGGAACACTGAAGCTTTCTTT. Encoded protein: CASSINPGNTEAFF.

In DNA, the CDR3 is TGCGCCAGCAGCCATCCTAGCGGGACCGGCAATGAGCAGTTCTTC. Its protein product is CASSHPSGTGNEQFF. The rearrangement joins TRBV5-1 to TRBJ2-1; 9 bases align to TRBD2. Germline V gene data show CDR1 as SGHRS and CDR2 as YFSETQ. The CDR3 loop spans 15 amino acids. V lost 4 bases, J lost 6 bases, and 8 bases stayed unmatched.

The J gene is TRBJ1-5, the V gene TRBV15; no clear D. CDR1 and CDR2 from the germline V gene are LNHNV and YYDKDF (reference sequence). V lost 1 base and J lost 7, with 8 bases in between. The CDR3 spans 13 residues. CDR3 region: CATSRGVGQPQHF. For the CDR3, the DNA is TGTGCCACCAGCAGAGGGGTCGGGCAGCCCCAGCATTTT.

This sequence joins TRBV7-9 and TRBJ2-3, with 7 bases matching TRBD2. Germline CDR1 SEHNR, CDR2 FQNEAQ (reference sequence). CDR3 length: 16 residues. Trimming at V came to 5 bases and at J to 5 bases, leaving 13 bases not matched to a gene. The CDR3 DNA follows: TGTGCCAGCAGCCCGCGTATTGGGGGAGGGCGAGATACGCAGTATTTT. This sequence encodes CASSPRIGGGRDTQYF.

This clone occurred a few times. The chain is built from TRBV10-2 and TRBJ2-7; D perhaps matches TRBD2 (5 bases). Germline values: CDR1 WSHSY, CDR2 SAAADI. The CDR3 runs 13 residues. Trimming removed 8 bases from V and 6 bases from J, with 17 bases in between. CDR3 protein: CASLLEGRGEQYF. In DNA form, the CDR3 reads TGCGCCAGCCTTCTCGAGGGTCGGGGCGAGCAGTACTTC.

The CDR3 region is CASGRAGTQTDTQYF. The CDR3 DNA reads TGCGCCAGCGGGAGGGCTGGGACACAGACAGATACGCAGTATTTT. The chain links TRBV10-2 to TRBJ2-3; possibly TRBD2 for D (7 bases). CDR1 is WSHSY, CDR2 SAAADI, per germline. This CDR3 region has 15 residues. Trimming removed 8 bases from V and 3 bases from J, with 18 bases in between.